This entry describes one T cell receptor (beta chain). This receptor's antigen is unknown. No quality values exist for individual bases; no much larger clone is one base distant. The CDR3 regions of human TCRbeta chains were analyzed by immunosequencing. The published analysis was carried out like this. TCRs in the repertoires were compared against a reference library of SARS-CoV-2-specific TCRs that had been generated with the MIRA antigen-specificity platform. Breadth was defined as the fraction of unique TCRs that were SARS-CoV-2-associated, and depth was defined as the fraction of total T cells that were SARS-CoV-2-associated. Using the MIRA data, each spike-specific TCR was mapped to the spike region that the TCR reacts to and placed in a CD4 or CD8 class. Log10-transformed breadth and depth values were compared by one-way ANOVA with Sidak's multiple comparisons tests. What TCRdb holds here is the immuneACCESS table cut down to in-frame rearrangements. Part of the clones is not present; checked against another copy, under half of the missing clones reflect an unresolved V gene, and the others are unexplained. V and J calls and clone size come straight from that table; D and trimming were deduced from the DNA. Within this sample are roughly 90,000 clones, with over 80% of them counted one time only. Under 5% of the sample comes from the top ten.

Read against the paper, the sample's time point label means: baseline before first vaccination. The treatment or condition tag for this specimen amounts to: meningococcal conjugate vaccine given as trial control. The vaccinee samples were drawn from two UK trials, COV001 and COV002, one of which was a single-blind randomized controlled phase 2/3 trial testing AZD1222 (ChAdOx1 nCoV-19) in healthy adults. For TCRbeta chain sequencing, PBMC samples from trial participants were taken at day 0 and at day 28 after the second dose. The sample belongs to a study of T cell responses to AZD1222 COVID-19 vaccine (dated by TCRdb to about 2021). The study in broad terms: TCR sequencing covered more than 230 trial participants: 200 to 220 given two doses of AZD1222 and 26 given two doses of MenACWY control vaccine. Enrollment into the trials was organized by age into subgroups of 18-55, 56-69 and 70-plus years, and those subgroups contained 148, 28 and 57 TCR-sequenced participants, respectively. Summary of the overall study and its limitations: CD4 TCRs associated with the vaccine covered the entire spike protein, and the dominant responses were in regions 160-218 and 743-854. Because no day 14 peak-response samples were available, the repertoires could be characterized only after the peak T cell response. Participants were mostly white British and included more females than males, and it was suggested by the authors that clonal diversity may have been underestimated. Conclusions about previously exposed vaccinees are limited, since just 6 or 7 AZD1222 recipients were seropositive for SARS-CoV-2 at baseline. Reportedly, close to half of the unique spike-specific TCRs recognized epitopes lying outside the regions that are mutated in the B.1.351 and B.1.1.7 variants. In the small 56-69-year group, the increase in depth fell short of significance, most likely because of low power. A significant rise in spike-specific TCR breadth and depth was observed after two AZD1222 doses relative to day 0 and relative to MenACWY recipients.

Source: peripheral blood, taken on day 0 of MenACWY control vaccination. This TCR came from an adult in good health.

Here is the DNA: TGTGCCAGCAGTTTATTAAAGGGGGGCGGAGGCTACACCTTC. It codes for CASSLLKGGGGYTF. Recombination connected TRBV28 to TRBJ1-2; possibly the D gene is TRBD1, per 6 matching bases. The CDR3, from cysteine to phenylalanine, totals 14 residues. Only the CDR3 part of the read is kept: 42 bases, read in frame from the first base. CDR1 and CDR2 are drawn from the germline V gene: MDHEN, SYDVKM. The junction shows trimming of 1 base on V and 8 bases on J, plus 14 bases between the germline ends.